Detailed here is one TCR beta chain. As yet, its antigen is unknown. J gave up 4 bases and V 4 bases, and 3 bases lay outside the gene matches. CDR3 length equals 14 residues. Germline loops: CDR1 KGHDR, CDR2 SFDVKD. These data belong to a study of T cell responses to AZD1222 COVID-19 vaccine. The study's findings and limits: Donors, mostly white British, included more females; clonal diversity was possibly underestimated. No day 14 peak samples; only post-peak repertoires were characterized. Vaccination with two AZD1222 doses was followed by a rise in Spike-specific TCR breadth and depth.

Sequencing used immunoSEQ multiplex PCR; TCRdb keeps in-frame clones, though not all of them. The sample has tens of thousands of clones, roughly 87% seen once. This sequence originates from an adult in good health. V and J are TRBV24-1 and TRBJ2-5; 9 bases are a match to TRBD1. Sample: peripheral blood, taken on day 0 of AZD1222 vaccination. The CDR3 here is CATSEQTGGETQYF. The CDR3 DNA reads as TGTGCCACCAGTGAACAGACAGGGGGAGAGACCCAGTACTTC.